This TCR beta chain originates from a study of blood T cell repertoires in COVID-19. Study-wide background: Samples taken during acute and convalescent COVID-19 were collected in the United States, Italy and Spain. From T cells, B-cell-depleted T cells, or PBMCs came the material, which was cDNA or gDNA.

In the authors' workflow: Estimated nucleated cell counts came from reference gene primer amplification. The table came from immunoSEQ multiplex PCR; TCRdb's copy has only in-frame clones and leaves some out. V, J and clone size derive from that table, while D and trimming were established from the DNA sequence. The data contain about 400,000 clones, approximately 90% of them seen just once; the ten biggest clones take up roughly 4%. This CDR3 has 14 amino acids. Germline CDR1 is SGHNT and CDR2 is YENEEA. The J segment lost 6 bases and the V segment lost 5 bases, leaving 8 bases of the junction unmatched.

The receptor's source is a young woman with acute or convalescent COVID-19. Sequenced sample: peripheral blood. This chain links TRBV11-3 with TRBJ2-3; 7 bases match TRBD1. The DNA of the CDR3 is TGTGCCAGCAGCCTCGACAGGGAATGGGATACGCAGTATTTT. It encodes CASSLDREWDTQYF. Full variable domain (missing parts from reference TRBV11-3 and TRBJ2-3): EAGVVQSPRYKIIEKKQPVAFWCNPISGHNTLYWYLQNLGQGPELLIRYENEEAVDDSQLPKDRFSAERLKGVDSTLKIQPAELGDSAVYLCASSLDREWDTQYFGPGTRLTVL.